A single sample gave rise to the 3 T cell receptor beta chains below, sequenced in a study of shared clonotypes between healthy human individuals. Sequenced by immunoSEQ multiplex PCR; TCRdb stores in-frame clones only, minus some. This table holds some 1.4 million clones, around 97% found once. Specimen: naive CD4+ T cells sorted from blood. Described subset: CD45RA+ positively selected. These receptors were obtained from a man between 25 and 39 years old in good health.

The rearrangement uses TRBV19 and TRBJ1-4, with D perhaps TRBD1 (5 bases). This CDR3 has 15 residues. Germline CDR1 reads LNHDA; CDR2 reads SQIVND (reference sequence). Trimming left V 2 bases short and J 5 bases short, with 12 bases between. The CDR3 loop reads CASSISGGFNEKLFF. For the CDR3, the DNA is TGTGCCAGTAGTATATCTGGGGGATTCAATGAAAAACTGTTTTTT. The full variable domain, with the rest looked up from reference TRBV19 and TRBJ1-4, is DGGITQSPKYLFRKEGQNVTLSCEQNLNHDAMYWYRQDPGQGLRLIYYSQIVNDFQKGDIAEGYSVSREKKESFPLTVTSAQKNPTAFYLCASSISGGFNEKLFFGSGTQLSVL.

V usage is TRBV27 and J usage is TRBJ2-2; no firm D call. CDR3 length equals 13 residues. The V gene's germline CDR1 is MNHEY and CDR2 SMNVEV (reference sequence). Trimming stripped 5 bases from V and 7 bases from J, with 11 bases between. The DNA for the CDR3 is TGTGCCAGCAGTGGAGTTAGAGGCGGGGAGCTGTTTTTT. Residues: CASSGVRGGELFF.

The chain links TRBV5-1 to TRBJ1-1, with no clear D. Germline V gene data show CDR1 as SGHRS and CDR2 as YFSETQ. V was cut by 4 bases and J by 4 bases, with 14 bases left in between. The CDR3 runs 14 residues. The CDR3 bases are TGCGCCAGCAGCCACCTGCAAGGGCCCACTGAAGCTTTCTTT. Amino acids: CASSHLQGPTEAFF.